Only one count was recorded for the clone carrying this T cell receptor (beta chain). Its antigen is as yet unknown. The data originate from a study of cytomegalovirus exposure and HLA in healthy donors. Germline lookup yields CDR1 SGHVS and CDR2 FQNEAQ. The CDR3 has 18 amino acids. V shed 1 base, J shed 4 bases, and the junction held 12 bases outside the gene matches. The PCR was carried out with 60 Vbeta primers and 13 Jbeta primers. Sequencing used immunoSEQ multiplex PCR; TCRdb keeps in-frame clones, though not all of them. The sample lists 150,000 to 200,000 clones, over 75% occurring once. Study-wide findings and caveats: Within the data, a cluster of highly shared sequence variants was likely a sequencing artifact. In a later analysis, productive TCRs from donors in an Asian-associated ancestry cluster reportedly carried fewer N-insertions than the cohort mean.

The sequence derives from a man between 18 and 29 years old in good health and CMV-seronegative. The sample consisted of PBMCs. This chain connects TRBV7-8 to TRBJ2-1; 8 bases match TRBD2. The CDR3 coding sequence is TGTGCCAGCAGCTTAGAGGGGCTGAGAGCGGGAGCATACAATGAGCAGTTCTTC. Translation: CASSLEGLRAGAYNEQFF. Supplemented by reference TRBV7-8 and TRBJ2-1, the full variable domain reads GAGVSQSPRYKVAKRGQDVALRCDPISGHVSLFWYQQALGQGPEFLTYFQNEAQLDKSGLPSDRFFAERPEGSVSTLKIQRTQQEDSAVYLCASSLEGLRAGAYNEQFFGPGTRLTVL.